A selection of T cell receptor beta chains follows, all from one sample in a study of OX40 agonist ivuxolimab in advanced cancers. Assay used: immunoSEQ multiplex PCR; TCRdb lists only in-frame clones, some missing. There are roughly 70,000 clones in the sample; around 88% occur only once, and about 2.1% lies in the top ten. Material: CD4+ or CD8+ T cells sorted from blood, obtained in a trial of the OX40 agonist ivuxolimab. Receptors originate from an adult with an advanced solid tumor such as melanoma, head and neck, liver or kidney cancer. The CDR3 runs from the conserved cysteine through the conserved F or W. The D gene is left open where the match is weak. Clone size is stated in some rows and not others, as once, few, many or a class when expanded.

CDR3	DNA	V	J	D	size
CASSLGGGLGYGYTF	TGTGCCAGCAGCTTAGGTGGGGGGCTAGGCTATGGCTACACCTTC	TRBV7-2	TRBJ1-2	NA	NA
CASSLNSPYEQYF	TGTGCCAGCAGTTTGAACAGTCCCTACGAGCAGTACTTC	TRBV28	TRBJ2-7	NA	once
CASSLEGGGYQPQHF	TGTGCCAGCAGCTTGGAGGGGGGCGGGTATCAGCCCCAGCATTTT	TRBV7-2	TRBJ1-5	NA	NA
CASSPMKNYGYTF	TGTGCCAGCAGCCCCATGAAAAACTATGGCTACACCTTC	TRBV5-4	TRBJ1-2	NA	NA
CASSVEGSGRTGELFF	TGTGCCAGCAGCGTAGAAGGTAGCGGGAGGACCGGGGAGCTGTTTTTT	TRBV9	TRBJ2-2	TRBD2	NA
CASSSDYWNTGELFF	TGCGCCAGCAGCTCGGACTATTGGAACACCGGGGAGCTGTTTTTT	TRBV5-1	TRBJ2-2	NA	NA
CASKWRALGTDTQYF	TGTGCCAGCAAGTGGAGGGCGCTCGGCACAGATACGCAGTATTTT	TRBV6-1	TRBJ2-3	NA	NA
CAGSSGTDMNTEAFF	TGCGCCGGCAGCTCCGGGACAGACATGAACACTGAGGCTTTCTTT	TRBV5-1	TRBJ1-1	TRBD1	NA
CASTDRDGETQYF	TGTGCCAGCACCGACAGGGACGGAGAGACCCAGTACTTC	TRBV28	TRBJ2-5	TRBD1	once
CASSMASGVTYNEQFF	TGTGCCAGTAGTATGGCATCCGGCGTTACCTACAATGAGCAGTTCTTC	TRBV19	TRBJ2-1	NA	few
CASSSKQNTGELFF	TGTGCCAGCTCGAGCAAACAGAACACCGGGGAGCTGTTTTTT	TRBV18	TRBJ2-2	NA	NA
CASSPDGQANYGYTF	TGCGCCAGCAGCCCGGATGGGCAGGCCAACTATGGCTACACCTTC	TRBV5-1	TRBJ1-2	NA	NA
CASSAGTGGADTQYF	TGTGCCAGCAGCGCCGGGACAGGGGGCGCAGATACGCAGTATTTT	TRBV11-3	TRBJ2-3	TRBD1	few
CASREQGTVNYGYTF	TGTGCCAGCAGGGAACAGGGCACGGTCAACTATGGCTACACCTTC	TRBV6-4	TRBJ1-2	NA	NA
CASSAQLAGQETQYF	TGTGCCAGCAGCGCCCAACTAGCGGGACAAGAGACCCAGTACTTC	TRBV14	TRBJ2-5	TRBD2	NA
CASSSLTAPGELFF	TGTGCCAGCAGCTCTTTGACGGCACCCGGGGAGCTGTTTTTT	TRBV7-8	TRBJ2-2	NA	NA
CASSLVPSPVAGAYEQYF	TGTGCCAGCAGCTTAGTTCCTTCACCTGTAGCGGGCGCCTACGAGCAGTACTTC	TRBV7-6	TRBJ2-7	TRBD2	NA
CAWSGGQGTEAFF	TGTGCCTGGAGTGGGGGACAGGGCACTGAAGCTTTCTTT	TRBV30	TRBJ1-1	TRBD1	NA
CASSLLGQGMNTEAFF	TGCGCCAGCAGCTTGTTGGGACAGGGGATGAACACTGAAGCTTTCTTT	TRBV5-1	TRBJ1-1	TRBD1	NA
CASSLLGGSTEAFF	TGTGCCAGCAGCTTATTAGGAGGGAGTACTGAAGCTTTCTTT	TRBV7-3	TRBJ1-1	NA	NA
CASSYSGDPNEKLFF	TGTGCCAGCAGTTACTCGGGGGACCCTAATGAAAAACTGTTTTTT	TRBV6-6	TRBJ1-4	NA	NA
CASSLYGTSGRYEQYF	TGTGCCAGCAGCTTGTACGGGACTAGCGGGAGGTACGAGCAGTACTTC	TRBV5-6	TRBJ2-7	TRBD2	NA
CASSPGQLEAFF	TGCGCCAGCAGCCCCGGACAGCTTGAAGCTTTCTTT	TRBV4-1	TRBJ1-1	NA	NA
CASTLGDRRTDTQYF	TGTGCCAGCACTCTCGGGGACAGACGCACAGATACGCAGTATTTT	TRBV2	TRBJ2-3	TRBD1	once
CASSLGGNGVTYGYTF	TGTGCCAGCAGCTTGGGGGGAAACGGGGTCACCTATGGCTACACCTTC	TRBV5-4	TRBJ1-2	NA	once
CASTGLAGSYEQYF	TGCGCCAGCACGGGACTAGCGGGCTCCTACGAGCAGTACTTC	TRBV10-2	TRBJ2-7	TRBD2	NA
CASSELMGTRNTEAFF	TGCGCCAGCAGTGAGTTGATGGGGACAAGGAACACTGAAGCTTTCTTT	TRBV10-1	TRBJ1-1	NA	NA
CASSLVDSGSPLHF	TGTGCCAGCAGCTTAGTGGACAGTGGGTCACCCCTCCACTTT	TRBV7-8	TRBJ1-6	NA	NA
CASSRNRTGVRLNGYTF	TGTGCCAGCAGCCGAAATCGGACAGGGGTTCGGTTGAATGGCTACACCTTC	TRBV7-2	TRBJ1-2	TRBD1	NA
CASSLLNTEAFF	TGTGCCAGCAGTTTGTTAAACACTGAAGCTTTCTTT	TRBV28	TRBJ1-1	NA	NA
CASRSGYSNQPQHF	TGTGCCAGTAGATCAGGCTATAGCAATCAGCCCCAGCATTTT	TRBV19	TRBJ1-5	NA	NA
CASSLVAGNEQFF	TGTGCCAGCAGTTTGGTGGCAGGGAATGAGCAGTTCTTC	TRBV2	TRBJ2-1	NA	NA
CASSLAGLAGAETQYF	TGTGCCAGCAGCTTAGCAGGCCTAGCGGGAGCTGAGACCCAGTACTTC	TRBV7-6	TRBJ2-5	TRBD2	NA
CASRASGTDTQYF	TGTGCCAGTAGAGCTAGCGGAACAGATACGCAGTATTTT	TRBV19	TRBJ2-3	TRBD2	NA
CASSLGQGAAAFF	TGCGCCAGCAGCTTGGGACAGGGGGCGGCAGCTTTCTTT	TRBV5-1	TRBJ1-1	TRBD1	NA
CATSTTTGRSGNQPQHF	TGTGCCACCAGCACTACAACGGGCAGGAGTGGCAATCAGCCCCAGCATTTT	TRBV15	TRBJ1-5	NA	NA